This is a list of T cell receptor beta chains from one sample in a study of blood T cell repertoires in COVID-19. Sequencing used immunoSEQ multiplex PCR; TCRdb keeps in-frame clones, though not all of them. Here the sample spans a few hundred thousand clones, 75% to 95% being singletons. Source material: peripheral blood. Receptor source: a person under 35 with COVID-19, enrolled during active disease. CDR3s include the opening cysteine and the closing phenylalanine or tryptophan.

CDR3: CASSATGGAGNEQYF
J: TRBJ2-7
V: TRBV18

CDR3: CATSDSRDRADDYGYTF
J: TRBJ1-2
V: TRBV24-1

CDR3: CASSFSWTAEQETQYF
J: TRBJ2-5
V: TRBV28

CDR3: CASSAGTGSSPLHF
J: TRBJ1-6
V: TRBV2

CDR3: CASSVGPAGVREQYF
J: TRBJ2-7
V: TRBV9

CDR3: CASSVLGGVGETQYF
J: TRBJ2-5
V: TRBV9

CDR3: CASSLSGSGGLQPQHF
J: TRBJ1-5
V: TRBV5-6

CDR3: CASSLSGSYNEQFF
J: TRBJ2-1
V: TRBV27

CDR3: CASSPPRLAGFAQYF
J: TRBJ2-5
V: TRBV7-7

CDR3: CASSSDSNSNQPQHF
J: TRBJ1-5
V: TRBV9

CDR3: CASSPGTSGANTGELFF
J: TRBJ2-2
V: TRBV4-1

CDR3: CASSIGQLTDTQYF
J: TRBJ2-3
V: TRBV5-1

CDR3: CASSLAQGANYGYTF
J: TRBJ1-2
V: TRBV5-5

CDR3: CASSYSTGRETQYF
J: TRBJ2-5
V: TRBV6-5

CDR3: CASSLGGNSPLHF
J: TRBJ1-6
V: TRBV12-3/TRBV12-4

CDR3: CASSPQNEQYF
J: TRBJ2-7
V: TRBV6-6

CDR3: CASSPAPFNSVVDTQYF
J: TRBJ2-3
V: TRBV7-2

CDR3: CASSGLQAIIHF
J: TRBJ1-6
V: TRBV2